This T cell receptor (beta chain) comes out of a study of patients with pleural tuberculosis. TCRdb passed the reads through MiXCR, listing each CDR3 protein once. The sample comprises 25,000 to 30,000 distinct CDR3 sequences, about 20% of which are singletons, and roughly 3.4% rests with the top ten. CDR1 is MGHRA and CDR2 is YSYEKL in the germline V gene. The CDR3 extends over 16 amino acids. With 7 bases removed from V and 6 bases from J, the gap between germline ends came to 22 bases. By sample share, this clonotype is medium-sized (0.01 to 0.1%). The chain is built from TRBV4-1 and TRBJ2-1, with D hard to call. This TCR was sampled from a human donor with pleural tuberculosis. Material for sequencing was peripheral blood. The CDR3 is CASNPVGVKPSNEQFF. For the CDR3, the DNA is TGCGCCAGCAACCCGGTTGGGGTGAAACCTTCCAATGAGCAGTTCTTC.